Below are 3 T cell receptor beta chains sequenced from a single sample in a study of shared clonotypes between healthy human individuals. Produced via immunoSEQ multiplex PCR; TCRdb's table is partial and in-frame only. Seen here are about 490,000 clones, 65% to 80% observed once, and the top ten hold about an eighth. The sample taken for sequencing was PBMCs. The receptor source for this set is a woman aged 35 to 49 in good health. Some clones in this sample may be carry-over from other donors' samples.

The chain couples TRBV5-1 to TRBJ2-5; 9 bases fit TRBD1. Germline CDR1 is SGHRS and CDR2 is YFSETQ. The junction had 8 bases not matched to a gene; V was cut back by 4 bases and J by 4 bases. The CDR3 totals 15 residues. This CDR3 reads CASSQRDREGETQYF. CDR3 nucleotide sequence: TGCGCCAGCAGCCAAAGGGACAGGGAAGGAGAGACCCAGTACTTC.

The gene calls are TRBV7-9 and TRBJ2-7; D tentatively reads TRBD1 or TRBD2 (5 bases each). Germline V lookup: CDR1 SEHNR, CDR2 FQNEAQ (reference sequence). The CDR3 totals 14 residues. V was cut by 5 bases and J by 2 bases, with 13 bases left in between. In nucleotides, the CDR3 is TGTGCCAGCAGCACCGGGACGGAGCCCTACGAGCAGTACTTC. This sequence encodes CASSTGTEPYEQYF.

This sequence joins TRBV6-6 and TRBJ2-1, with 13 bases identical to TRBD2. The CDR3 extends over 16 amino acids. The germline V gene has CDR1 MNHNY and CDR2 SVGAGI (reference sequence). The junction had 12 bases not matched to a gene; V was cut back by 7 bases and J by 9 bases. The chain's CDR3 is CASIRTSGRLLVEQFF. DNA of the CDR3: TGTGCCAGCATTCGGACTAGCGGGAGATTGCTGGTTGAGCAGTTCTTC.